This T cell receptor beta chain emerged from a study of shared clonotypes between healthy human individuals (dated by TCRdb to 2020 to 2021). Regarding the research as a whole: A few men and a couple of women, aged 18 to 49 years, made up the cohort. For each donor, CD4 naive and CD4 memory were each run on three plates, CD8 naive on two plates, and CD8 memory on one plate. Libraries were prepared and TCR repertoires were sequenced by different laboratories using diverse techniques, in order to increase sequencing depth and limit assay-specific biases. To estimate repertoire size and how much clonotypes are shared between individuals, the study performed deep sequencing of blood TCR repertoires from roughly five healthy adults. Each donor's leukapheresis produced roughly between about 0.9 and 9.5 billion PBMCs.

Using the deep immunoSEQ assay, TCR CDR3 regions were amplified from genomic DNA by multiplex PCR. Extracted genomic DNA from each cell subset was distributed evenly across all wells of several immunoSEQ 96-well plates, and each plate was treated as a replicate. For sorted subsets, about 220 ng of genomic DNA, equivalent to 25,000 to 35,000 T cell genomes, went into each replicate PCR. Purified libraries were measured with a Qubit 3.0 fluorometer, size-checked on a Bioanalyzer 2100, and measured again with the KAPA Library Quantification kit. A separate single-read 150-cycle Illumina NextSeq 550 flow cell was used to sequence each immunoSEQ 96-well plate. Under the source paper's analysis protocol: Because the immunoSEQ output included only junctional sequences and no quality scores, the filtering could not be the same as the filtering used for full-length reads. Sequences were annotated with PyIR, a Python wrapper for IgBLAST v1.9, using IMGT germline references to assign V/J genes and CDR3. Reads with weak V/J assignments (E-value above 1e-6), missing CDR3, stop codons, out-of-frame junctions, or ambiguous translated residues were removed. V3J clonotypes were defined as sequences sharing the same inferred V gene, J gene, and CDR3 amino acid sequence. To compute the percentage overlap between repertoires, the number of shared unique clonotypes was divided by the size of the smaller repertoire. RTK rarefaction, the Chao1 estimator, and Recon v2.1 estimates of unobserved clonotypes were used to assess repertoire richness. Generation probabilities for all TCRbeta clonotypes obtained by the gDNA method from a handful of donors were computed using OLGA. The table comes from immuneACCESS by way of TCRdb, which keeps in-frame sequences with V and J called. Part of the clones is missing from these tables; in studies checked, under half for an unresolved V gene and the rest for unknown reasons. The D gene and trimming were derived from the DNA, and the V and J assignments and clone size from that table. For this sample the table gives more than 1,200,000 clones, of which approximately 98.5% were detected only once. The ten biggest clones cover about 0.35% of the sample.

The donors were healthy, HIV-negative adults with no recently reported acute infections or vaccinations. Every donor was a Caucasian adult living in Nashville, Tennessee, USA. Magnetic negative selection was used to enrich CD4+ T cells, after which naive cells were positively selected on CD45RA and the negative fraction became the memory subset. Blood was obtained by leukapheresis, after which PBMCs were separated by Ficoll-Histopaque density gradient centrifugation and cryopreserved in liquid nitrogen vapor phase. Analytical flow cytometry was used to check the purity and quantity of every magnetically sorted T cell population. Each sorted fraction had its genomic DNA isolated and then quantified by UV absorbance on a Nanodrop 2000c. For CDR1 and CDR2, the germline V gene lists SNHLY and FYNNEI. The CDR3 holds 13 amino acids from the cysteine to the phenylalanine. Only the CDR3 part of the read is kept: 39 bases, read in frame from the first base. Trimming at the junction amounts to 6 bases on V and 2 bases on J, and the germline ends lie 10 bases apart.

Comments on this clone: This receptor's antigen is unknown. The record has no base qualities; no much larger clone is one base away. Other DNA sequences in the same sample also yield this CDR3.

What the study reported, not specific to this receptor: The genetic and exposure-history diversity represented was limited by the small number of donors. Sampling was limited to blood, and TCR repertoires in tissue likely differ from TCR repertoires in blood. Sharing across a few donors was observed for roughly 5.4% of naive CD4, 3% to 3.5% of naive CD8, 2% to 2.5% of memory CD4, and approximately 0.41% of memory CD8 clonotypes. Clonotypes shared by all four sorted-subset donors showed higher generation probabilities than non-shared clonotypes. Pairwise subsampling indicated that sequencing depth was expected to affect the degree of clonotype sharing among donors. Larger estimated clonotype richness was generally found for naive subsets than for memory subsets. Incomplete sequencing was indicated by rarefaction of sorted-subset datasets, despite the large sequencing depth.

The receptor's source is a man under 40 in good health. Recombination linked TRBV2 to TRBJ1-2, and TRBD1 may be the D gene, going by 5 matching bases. Source material: naive CD4+ T cells sorted from blood. Taken with the paper, the label for cell subset or site translates to: CD45RA+ positively selected. CDR3 protein: CASSPTVNYGYTF. The sequenced DNA is TGTGCCAGCAGCCCGACAGTGAACTATGGCTACACCTTC.